Below, 10 T cell receptor beta chains from the same sample are listed, as sequenced in a study of control samples from healthy donors and cancer patients. Using immunoSEQ multiplex PCR, the repertoire was profiled, and TCRdb retains in-frame clones only, with some absent. The sample has tens of thousands of clones; around 80% are singletons. The sequenced sample was blood. These receptors all stem from a man between 70 and 80 years old in good health.

This chain links TRBV28 with TRBJ1-1, with 7 bases identical to TRBD1. The CDR3 sequence is 15 residues long. With 8 bases clipped from V and 1 base from J, the junction kept 10 bases outside the gene matches. Germline-derived CDR1 and CDR2 are MDHEN and SYDVKM. The CDR3: CASHTLAGGNTEAFF. CDR3 in DNA: TGTGCCAGCCACACCCTTGCAGGGGGGAACACTGAAGCTTTCTTT.

This chain links TRBV5-6 with TRBJ2-1, with 10 nucleotides matching TRBD2. V shed 4 bases and J 5 bases; nucleotides not matched to a gene: 3. CDR3 size: 14 residues. Germline-derived CDR1 and CDR2 are SGHDT and YYEEEE. The CDR3 nucleotides read TGTGCCAGCAGCAGCGGGGGGGTCAACAATGAGCAGTTCTTC. This translates into CASSSGGVNNEQFF.

V gene TRBV6-5 combines with J gene TRBJ2-2, with D tentatively TRBD2 (5 bases). The CDR3 sequence is 15 residues long. V was shortened by 7 bases and J by 0 bases, with 12 bases between the two germline ends. Germline V lookup: CDR1 MNHEY, CDR2 SVGAGI. CDR3: CASKRKAANTGELFF. CDR3 coding DNA: TGTGCCAGCAAACGAAAAGCGGCGAACACCGGGGAGCTGTTTTTT.

The V and J genes are TRBV5-1 and TRBJ1-3, with TRBD1 matching over 8 bases. The CDR3 sequence is 15 residues long. The junction had 13 bases not matched to a gene; V was cut back by 4 bases and J by 10 bases. The V gene's germline CDR1 is SGHRS and CDR2 YFSETQ. The CDR3 here is CASSKGTGAEGTIYF. The CDR3 bases are TGCGCCAGCAGCAAAGGGACAGGCGCTGAAGGGACCATATATTTT.

The genes are TRBV9 and TRBJ2-1; possibly TRBD1 for D (6 bases). The CDR3 consists of 14 residues. Germline CDR1 SGDLS, CDR2 YYNGEE. V lost 0 bases to trimming and J lost 7 bases, with 11 bases between them. The CDR3: CASSVGGGWNEQFF. In DNA form, the CDR3 reads TGTGCCAGCAGCGTAGGTGGGGGCTGGAATGAGCAGTTCTTC. The full variable domain, in which reference TRBV9 and TRBJ2-1 provide the parts outside the CDR3, is DSGVTQTPKHLITATGQRVTLRCSPRSGDLSVYWYQQSLDQGLQFLIQYYNGEERAKGNILERFSAQQFPDLHSELNLSSLELGDSALYFCASSVGGGWNEQFFGPGTRLTVL.

The chain links TRBV5-1 to TRBJ2-7; 14 positions match TRBD2. With 4 bases clipped from V and 3 bases from J, the junction kept 6 bases outside the gene matches. The CDR3 totals 16 residues. CDR1 is SGHRS, CDR2 YFSETQ, per germline. The CDR3 sequence: CASSPTSGGASYEQYF. The CDR3 nucleotides are TGCGCCAGCAGCCCGACTAGCGGGGGGGCAAGCTACGAGCAGTACTTC. The whole variable domain, filled in from reference TRBV5-1 and TRBJ2-7, reads KAGVTQTPRYLIKTRGQQVTLSCSPISGHRSVSWYQQTPGQGLQFLFEYFSETQRNKGNFPGRFSGRQFSNSRSEMNVSTLELGDSALYLCASSPTSGGASYEQYFGPGTRLTVT.

Written as DNA, the CDR3 is TGTGCCAGCAGCCAATCGACCTACAATGAGCAGTTCTTC. Encoded protein: CASSQSTYNEQFF. V gene TRBV3-1 (or the pseudogene TRBV3-2) combines with J gene TRBJ2-1; D unclear. This CDR3 comprises 13 residues. V was clipped by 2 bases and J by 2 bases, with 4 bases between them. CDR1 and CDR2 from the germline V gene are LGHDT and YNNKEL (reference sequence).

This clone showed up just once. The rearrangement uses TRBV4-2 and TRBJ2-7; a possible D gene is TRBD2 (5 bases). This CDR3 is 15 amino acids long. The germline CDR1 and CDR2 sequences are LGHNA and YNFKEQ. V dropped 0 bases and J dropped 3 bases, with 12 bases sitting between them. The CDR3 protein is CASSQDGGGLYEQYF. CDR3 DNA sequence: TGTGCCAGCAGCCAAGATGGAGGAGGTCTCTACGAGCAGTACTTC.

This clone appeared once. The V and J genes are TRBV6-5 and TRBJ1-4; TRBD1 agrees at 8 bases. Germline V CDR1 and CDR2: MNHEY, SVGAGI. Losses at the gene ends were 6 bases for V and 7 bases for J; bases not matched to a gene: 7. The CDR3 totals 14 residues. The chain's CDR3 is CASSRTGNAEKLFF. CDR3 DNA: TGTGCCAGCAGCCGGACAGGGAATGCTGAAAAACTGTTTTTT.

The chain's CDR3 is CASSTGQLYEQYF. The CDR3 DNA follows: TGTGCCAGCAGCACCGGACAGCTCTACGAGCAGTACTTC. The V gene is TRBV7-9, the J gene TRBJ2-7, with D perhaps TRBD1 (6 bases). The CDR3 length is 13 residues. Trimming pared 5 bases from V and 3 bases from J, leaving 11 bases between. Germline V gene data show CDR1 as SEHNR and CDR2 as FQNEAQ (reference sequence).